This T cell receptor beta chain was found in a study of T cells after yellow fever vaccination. Study at large: SMART-Seq v4 Ultra Low Input handled preparation of low-cell-number fractions.

Remarks on this clonotype: Its antigen remains unidentified.

They built TCR cDNA with 5'RACE template switching, a step that put in a universal primer site and UMIs. TCRdb re-derived calls from the 5' RACE reads in MiXCR, one entry per CDR3 protein. In the table there are 500,000 to 650,000 distinct CDR3 sequences, 12% of which are singletons. Germline V CDR1 and CDR2: SGDLS, YYNGEE. Trimming removed 0 bases from V and 1 base from J, with 7 bases in between. The CDR3 contains 14 residues. The study, taken as a whole, reports: FACS-sorted repertoires could harbor abundant contaminating bulk-population clonotypes.

This specimen consisted of PBMCs, obtained on the day of the yellow fever booster vaccination. This receptor was taken from a man between 25 and 39 years old who received the YFV17D yellow fever vaccine. The chain uses TRBV9 and TRBJ2-5; perhaps TRBD2 as D (6 bases). The CDR3 bases are TGTGCCAGCAGCGTAGGGGGGGTCCAAGAGACCCAGTACTTC. Its protein is CASSVGGVQETQYF.